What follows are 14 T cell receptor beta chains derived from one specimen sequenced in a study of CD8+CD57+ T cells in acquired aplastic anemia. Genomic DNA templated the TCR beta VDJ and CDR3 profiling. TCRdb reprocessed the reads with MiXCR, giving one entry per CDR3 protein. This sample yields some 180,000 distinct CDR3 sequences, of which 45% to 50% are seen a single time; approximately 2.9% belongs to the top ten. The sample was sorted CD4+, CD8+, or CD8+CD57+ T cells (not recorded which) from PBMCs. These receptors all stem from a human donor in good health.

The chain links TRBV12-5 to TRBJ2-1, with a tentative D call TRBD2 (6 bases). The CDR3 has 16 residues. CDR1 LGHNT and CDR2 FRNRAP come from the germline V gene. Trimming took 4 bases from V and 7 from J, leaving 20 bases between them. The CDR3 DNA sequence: TGTGCTAGTGGTTCGGATTTGGGGGGAGGTAGAAATGAGCAGTTCTTC. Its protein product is CASGSDLGGGRNEQFF.

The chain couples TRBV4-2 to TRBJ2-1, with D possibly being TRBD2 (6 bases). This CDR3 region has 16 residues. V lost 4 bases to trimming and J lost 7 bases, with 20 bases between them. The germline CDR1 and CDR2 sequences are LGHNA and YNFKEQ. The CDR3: CASSPSPAPGENEQFF. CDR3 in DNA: TGTGCCAGCAGCCCCTCGCCAGCCCCGGGGGAAAATGAGCAGTTCTTC.

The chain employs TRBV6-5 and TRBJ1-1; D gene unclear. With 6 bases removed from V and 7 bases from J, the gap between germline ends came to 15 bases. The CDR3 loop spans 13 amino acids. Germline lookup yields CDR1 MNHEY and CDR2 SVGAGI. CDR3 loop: CASSYWTGNEAFF. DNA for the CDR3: TGTGCCAGCAGCTATTGGACCGGCAATGAAGCTTTCTTT.

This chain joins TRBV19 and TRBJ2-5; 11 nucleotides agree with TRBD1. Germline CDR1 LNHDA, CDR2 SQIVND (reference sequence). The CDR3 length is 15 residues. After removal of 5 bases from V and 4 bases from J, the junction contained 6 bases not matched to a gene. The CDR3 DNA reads TGTGCCAGTAGTGCCCGGACAGGGGGCTCAGAGACCCAGTACTTC. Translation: CASSARTGGSETQYF.

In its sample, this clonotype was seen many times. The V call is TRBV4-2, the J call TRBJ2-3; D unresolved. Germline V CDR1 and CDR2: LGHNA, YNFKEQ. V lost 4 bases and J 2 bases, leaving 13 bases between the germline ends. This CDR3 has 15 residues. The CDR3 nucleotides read TGTGCCAGCAGCCCGGTCGGGCCCACCACAGATACGCAGTATTTT. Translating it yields CASSPVGPTTDTQYF.

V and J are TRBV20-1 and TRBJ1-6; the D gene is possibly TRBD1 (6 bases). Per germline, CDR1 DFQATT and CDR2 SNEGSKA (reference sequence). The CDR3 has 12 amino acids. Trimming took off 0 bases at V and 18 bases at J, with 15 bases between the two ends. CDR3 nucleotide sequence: TGCAGTGCTAGAGATCAGTACAGGGCGAACCACTTT. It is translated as CSARDQYRANHF.

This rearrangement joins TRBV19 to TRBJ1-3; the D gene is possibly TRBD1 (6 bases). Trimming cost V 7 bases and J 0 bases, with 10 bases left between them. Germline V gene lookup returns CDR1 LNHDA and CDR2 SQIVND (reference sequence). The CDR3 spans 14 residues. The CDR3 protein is CASTPGHSGNTIYF. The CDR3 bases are TGTGCCAGTACCCCGGGACACTCTGGAAACACCATATATTTT.

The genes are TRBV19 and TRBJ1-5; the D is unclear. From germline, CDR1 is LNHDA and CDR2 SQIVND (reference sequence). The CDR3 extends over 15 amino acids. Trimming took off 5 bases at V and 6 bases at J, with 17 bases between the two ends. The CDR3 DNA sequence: TGTGCCAGTAGTCGTCCATCAGGTTTCAGTCAGCCCCAGCATTTT. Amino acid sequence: CASSRPSGFSQPQHF.

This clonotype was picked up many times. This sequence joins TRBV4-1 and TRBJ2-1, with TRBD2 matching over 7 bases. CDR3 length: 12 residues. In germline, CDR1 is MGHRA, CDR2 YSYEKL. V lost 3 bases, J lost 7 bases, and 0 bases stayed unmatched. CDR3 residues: CASSQGGNEQFF. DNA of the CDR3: TGCGCCAGCAGCCAGGGGGGGAATGAGCAGTTCTTC.

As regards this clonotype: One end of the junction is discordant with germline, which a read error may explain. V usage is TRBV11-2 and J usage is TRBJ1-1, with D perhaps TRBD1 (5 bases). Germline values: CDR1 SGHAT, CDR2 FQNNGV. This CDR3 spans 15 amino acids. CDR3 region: CASSSRRTKNTEASF. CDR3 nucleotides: TGTGCCAGCAGCTCGCGTCGGACAAAGAACACTGAAGCTTCCTTT.

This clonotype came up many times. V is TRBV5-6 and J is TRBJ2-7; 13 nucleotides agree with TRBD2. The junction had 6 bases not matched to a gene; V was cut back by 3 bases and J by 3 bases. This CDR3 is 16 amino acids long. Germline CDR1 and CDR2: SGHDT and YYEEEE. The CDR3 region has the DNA TGTGCCAGCAGCTGGACTAGCGGGAGATTTAGCTACGAGCAGTACTTC. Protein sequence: CASSWTSGRFSYEQYF.

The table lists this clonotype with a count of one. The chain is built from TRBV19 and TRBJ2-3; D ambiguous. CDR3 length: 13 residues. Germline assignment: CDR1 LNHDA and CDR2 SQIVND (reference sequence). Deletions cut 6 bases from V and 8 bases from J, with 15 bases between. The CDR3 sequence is CASRPSDVRTQYF. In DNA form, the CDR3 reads TGTGCCAGTAGACCTAGTGACGTGCGTACGCAGTATTTT.

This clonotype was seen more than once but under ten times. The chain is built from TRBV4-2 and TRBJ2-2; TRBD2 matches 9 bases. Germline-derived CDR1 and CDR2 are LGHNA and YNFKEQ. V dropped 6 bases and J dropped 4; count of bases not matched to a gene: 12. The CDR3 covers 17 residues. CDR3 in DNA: TGTGCCAGCAGTCCGGCGGGAGGGCCGGTCGTCACCGGGGAGCTGTTTTTT. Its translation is CASSPAGGPVVTGELFF.

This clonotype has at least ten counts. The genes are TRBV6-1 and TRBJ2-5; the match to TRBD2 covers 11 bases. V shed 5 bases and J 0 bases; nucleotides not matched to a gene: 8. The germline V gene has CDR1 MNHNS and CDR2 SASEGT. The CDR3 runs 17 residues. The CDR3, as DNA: TGTGCCAGCAGTAAGATGCCGGGACTAGCGGACCAAGAGACCCAGTACTTC. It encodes CASSKMPGLADQETQYF.